Presented here are 22 T cell receptor beta chains from one specimen sequenced in a study of T cell responses to AZD1222 COVID-19 vaccine. Measured with immunoSEQ multiplex PCR; TCRdb has only the in-frame clones, and not every one. The sample has about 120,000 clones; around 92% are singletons. Here the sequenced sample was peripheral blood, taken on day 0 of AZD1222 vaccination. These receptors all come from an adult in good health.

The chain is built from TRBV21-1 and TRBJ2-1; the DNA was not compared with TRBD2, the D call given in the table. TRBV21-1 is a listed pseudogene. The CDR3 spans 18 residues. In DNA, the CDR3 is TGTGCCAGCAGCAAAGGGGAAGGACTATGGAGTAGCTGCAATGAGCAGTTCTTC. Translation: CASSKGEGLWSSCNEQFF.

The rearrangement uses TRBV19 and TRBJ1-4, with D possibly matching TRBD1 (5 bases). V was trimmed by 6 bases and J by 8 bases, leaving 19 bases between them. The CDR3 is 15 residues long. Germline-derived CDR1 and CDR2 are LNHDA and SQIVND (reference sequence). CDR3: CASRKFPRGEEKLFF. The CDR3 DNA reads as TGTGCCAGTAGGAAATTCCCAAGGGGTGAGGAAAAACTGTTTTTT.

V is TRBV4-1 and J is TRBJ2-6; D gene unclear. CDR1 and CDR2 from the germline V gene are MGHRA and YSYEKL. Trimming took 3 bases from V and 2 from J, leaving 8 bases between them. CDR3 length: 15 amino acids. The CDR3 reads CASSHGTAGANVLTF. CDR3 DNA: TGCGCCAGCAGCCACGGTACTGCTGGGGCCAACGTCCTGACTTTC.

This clone showed up just once. CDR3 region: CAWMGLAGETQYF. Here the CDR3 DNA reads TGTGCCTGGATGGGACTAGCGGGAGAGACCCAGTACTTC. This chain uses TRBV30 with TRBJ2-5; the match to TRBD2 covers 12 bases. The CDR3 is 13 residues long. Trimming took 4 bases from V and 4 from J; bases not matched to a gene: 1. The V gene's germline CDR1 is GTSNPN and CDR2 SVGIG (reference sequence).

The chain links TRBV6-4 to TRBJ2-2, with TRBD2 matching 11 bases. V lost 7 bases and J lost 4; bases outside the gene matches: 5. Germline CDR1 MRHNA, CDR2 SNTAGT. There are 15 residues in the CDR3. The chain's CDR3 is CASNITSGSTGELFF. The CDR3 DNA reads TGTGCCAGCAACATAACTAGCGGGAGCACCGGGGAGCTGTTTTTT.

This chain joins TRBV4-1 and TRBJ2-7; D unresolved. Germline CDR1 and CDR2: MGHRA and YSYEKL. The CDR3 spans 13 residues. V lost 4 bases, J lost 3 bases, and 10 bases lay in between. The CDR3 sequence is CASSPTPYYEQYF. The CDR3 nucleotides read TGCGCCAGCAGCCCCACTCCCTACTACGAGCAGTACTTC.

The chain has TRBV4-2 and TRBJ2-3; 9 bases line up with TRBD2. CDR3 size: 16 residues. From germline, CDR1 is LGHNA and CDR2 YNFKEQ. Trimming at V came to 5 bases and at J to 2 bases, leaving 8 bases not matched to a gene. CDR3 amino acids: CASSERRGGTTDTQYF. The DNA for the CDR3 is TGTGCCAGCAGCGAACGGCGGGGGGGAACCACAGATACGCAGTATTTT.

The chain carries TRBV5-1 and TRBJ2-1; perhaps TRBD2 as D (7 bases). CDR1 is SGHRS and CDR2 is YFSETQ in the germline V gene. The CDR3 has 15 residues. Between the trimmed V and J ends, which lost 0 bases and 1 base, there was a span of 8 bases. CDR3 residues: CASSLEGGSYNEQFF. In nucleotides, the CDR3 is TGCGCCAGCAGCTTGGAGGGGGGGTCCTACAATGAGCAGTTCTTC. Full variable domain (outside the CDR3, taken from reference TRBV5-1 and TRBJ2-1): KAGVTQTPRYLIKTRGQQVTLSCSPISGHRSVSWYQQTPGQGLQFLFEYFSETQRNKGNFPGRFSGRQFSNSRSEMNVSTLELGDSALYLCASSLEGGSYNEQFFGPGTRLTVL.

V is TRBV24-1 and J is TRBJ2-2; D not resolved. In germline, CDR1 is KGHDR, CDR2 SFDVKD. The CDR3 covers 11 residues. Trimming removed 6 bases at V and 7 bases at J, with 5 bases between. In DNA, the CDR3 is TGTGCCACCAGTCTGCTCGGGGAGCTGTTTTTT. This encodes CATSLLGELFF.

This chain joins TRBV4-2 and TRBJ2-7, with unresolved D. Trimming cost V 0 bases and J 3 bases, with 15 bases left between them. The germline CDR1 and CDR2 sequences are LGHNA and YNFKEQ. This CDR3 has 16 amino acids. The CDR3 nucleotides are TGTGCCAGCAGCCAAGATTTCCCTAGTAACCTCTACGAGCAGTACTTC. This encodes CASSQDFPSNLYEQYF.

The J gene is TRBJ2-1, the V gene TRBV27; no clear D gene. The CDR3 runs to 13 residues. V gave up 1 base and J gave up 7 bases, with 8 bases separating them. Germline CDR1 reads MNHEY; CDR2 reads SMNVEV (reference sequence). CDR3 sequence (DNA): TGTGCCAGCAGTTTATTTTCTGGAAATGAGCAGTTCTTC. It is translated as CASSLFSGNEQFF.

The chain is built from TRBV6-1 and TRBJ2-2; 7 bases are a match to TRBD2. The CDR3 contains 13 residues. Trimming took 2 bases from V and 6 from J; bases not matched to a gene: 0. Germline assignment: CDR1 MNHNS and CDR2 SASEGT. As DNA, the CDR3 is TGTGCCAGCAGTGAACGGGAGGCCGGGGAGCTGTTTTTT. It translates to CASSEREAGELFF.

V gene TRBV4-1 combines with J gene TRBJ1-3; perhaps TRBD1 as D (5 bases). Trimming stripped 2 bases from V and 0 bases from J, with 11 bases between. CDR3 length: 16 amino acids. The germline V gene has CDR1 MGHRA and CDR2 YSYEKL. The CDR3 region is CASSQPPGHSGNTIYF. CDR3 DNA sequence: TGCGCCAGCAGCCAACCCCCAGGACACTCTGGAAACACCATATATTTT.

V gene TRBV15 combines with J gene TRBJ1-6, with no clear D. V dropped 0 bases and J dropped 13 bases, with 7 bases sitting between them. Germline V gives CDR1 LNHNV, CDR2 YYDKDF (reference sequence). This CDR3 region has 12 residues. CDR3 in amino acids: CATSRDLGPLHF. The CDR3 DNA is TGTGCCACCAGCAGAGATCTTGGTCCCCTCCACTTT. The variable domain in full, completed from reference TRBV15 and TRBJ1-6, reads DAMVIQNPRYQVTQFGKPVTLSCSQTLNHNVMYWYQQKSSQAPKLLFHYYDKDFNNEADTPDNFQSRRPNTSFCFLDIRSPGLGDTAMYLCATSRDLGPLHFGNGTRLTVT.

The rearrangement links TRBV29-1 to TRBJ2-2; no clear D gene. CDR1 SQVTM and CDR2 ANQGSEA come from the germline V gene. The CDR3 contains 12 residues. The germline V and J ends were trimmed by 3 bases and 7 bases, with 9 bases remaining between them. Here the CDR3 DNA reads TGCAGCGTTGATTCGGTCGGCGGGGAGCTGTTTTTT. Translated: CSVDSVGGELFF.

This rearrangement joins TRBV6-5 to TRBJ2-7; 9 bases line up with TRBD1. Germline loops: CDR1 MNHEY, CDR2 SVGAGI. V dropped 2 bases and J dropped 4; count of bases not matched to a gene: 3. CDR3 length: 14 residues. The chain's CDR3 is CASSYRTGVYEQYF. CDR3 bases: TGTGCCAGCAGTTACCGGACAGGGGTTTACGAGCAGTACTTC.

The chain has TRBV7-3 and TRBJ2-3; 14 nucleotides align to TRBD2. The CDR3 sequence is 15 residues long. The germline CDR1 and CDR2 sequences are SGHTA and FQGTGA. V trimming: 7 bases; J trimming: 6 bases; junction bases outside the gene matches: 6. The CDR3 reads CASTRGLAGEDTQYF. The CDR3 nucleotides read TGTGCCAGCACCAGGGGACTAGCGGGAGAGGATACGCAGTATTTT.

The chain recombines TRBV28 with TRBJ2-7, with D maybe TRBD1 (5 bases). CDR1 MDHEN and CDR2 SYDVKM come from the germline V gene. V shed 2 bases and J shed 2 bases, with 16 bases lying between them. The CDR3 covers 16 residues. CDR3 DNA sequence: TGTGCCAGCAGTTTACCCTTATACAGGTCGGCCTACGAGCAGTACTTC. The encoded protein is CASSLPLYRSAYEQYF.

The DNA of the CDR3 is TGTGCCAGCTCGGGGGGACAGGAGTATAATGAAAAACTGTTTTTT. Its protein is CASSGGQEYNEKLFF. The rearrangement uses TRBV18 and TRBJ1-4; 8 nucleotides line up with TRBD1. CDR3 size: 15 residues. CDR1 is KGHSH, CDR2 LQKENI, per germline. The V gene end was trimmed by 6 bases and the J gene end by 4 bases; junction bases not matched to a gene: 7.

This clone was recorded a few times. The chain couples TRBV2 to TRBJ1-6, with a possible D match to TRBD1 (6 bases). CDR1 is SNHLY and CDR2 is FYNNEI in the germline V gene. The CDR3 sequence is 16 residues long. V was trimmed by 4 bases and J by 1 base, leaving 11 bases between them. The CDR3 sequence: CASSARGFSYNSPLHF. The CDR3 nucleotides read TGTGCCAGCAGTGCAAGGGGGTTTTCCTATAATTCACCCCTCCACTTT.

CDR3 DNA: TGTGCCAGCAGTGAGCCCTTGGGGGTCCGGGGATATACCGAGCAGTACTTC. This translates into CASSEPLGVRGYTEQYF. The chain uses TRBV25-1 and TRBJ2-7, with D perhaps given as TRBD1 or TRBD2 (5 bases each). Germline lookup yields CDR1 MGHDK and CDR2 SYGVNS. With 3 bases removed from V and 6 bases from J, the gap between germline ends came to 24 bases. CDR3 size: 17 residues.

The rearrangement links TRBV19 to TRBJ2-2, with 7 positions matching TRBD1. The CDR3 length is 16 residues. From germline, CDR1 is LNHDA and CDR2 SQIVND (reference sequence). Trimming cost V 5 bases and J 0 bases; bases outside gene matches: 6. This chain's CDR3 is CASSVLQGSNTGELFF. As DNA, the CDR3 is TGTGCCAGTAGTGTTTTACAGGGGTCGAACACCGGGGAGCTGTTTTTT. Full variable domain (rest looked up from reference TRBV19 and TRBJ2-2): DGGITQSPKYLFRKEGQNVTLSCEQNLNHDAMYWYRQDPGQGLRLIYYSQIVNDFQKGDIAEGYSVSREKKESFPLTVTSAQKNPTAFYLCASSVLQGSNTGELFFGEGSRLTVL.